Here is one T cell receptor (beta chain) with its context. As yet, its antigen is unknown. The source of the sample is a study of CD8+ T cells in alopecia areata. Germline V gives CDR1 SGDLS, CDR2 YYNGEE. Germline trimming cut 3 bases from V and 4 bases from J; bases unmatched to any gene: 3. CDR3 length: 14 residues. Findings and caveats of the study: An increase in clonality over normal scalp was evident in lesional scalp, especially alopecia totalis/universalis. Researchers reported that TCR sharing among patients proved less clear than in mice, possibly HLA-linked. Normal skin's resident alphabeta T cells are also sequenced in scalp samples.

Sorting from PBMCs produced CD4+ and CD8+ T cells. Reverse transcribed after extraction, RNA yielded cDNA as the sequencing template. Here immunoSEQ multiplex PCR was the method, and the copy in TCRdb shows in-frame clones only, minus some. The data contain about 100,000 clones, roughly 59% of them seen just once; the ten biggest clones take up around 20%. The sample comprised CD8+ T cells sorted from blood. V usage is TRBV9 and J usage is TRBJ1-2, with 10 positions matching TRBD1. This TCR was sampled from a human donor in good health. The CDR3 sequence: CASSGDRGGYGYTF. CDR3 DNA: TGTGCCAGCAGCGGGGACAGGGGCGGCTATGGCTACACCTTC.